Listed here are 21 T cell receptor beta chains from one sample, sequenced in a study of T-cell reconstitution after alpha-beta-depleted transplantation in children. Preparation of the TCRbeta library involved a method that used unique molecular identifiers. TCRdb reanalysed the PCR reads using MiXCR and keeps one entry per CDR3 protein. The data show 550,000 to 800,000 distinct CDR3 sequences, about 12% seen once. Sequenced material: PBMCs, taken before TCRalphabeta/CD19-depleted stem cell transplant. Receptor source: a girl aged 2 to 10 with congenital amegakaryocytic thrombocytopenia, due to receive a stem cell transplant.

Turning to this clonotype: A much larger clone lies one base from this, so it may be a read error. The J gene is TRBJ1-2, the V gene TRBV12-3 or TRBV12-4; D gene ambiguous. The length of the CDR3 is 10 residues. Trimming shortened V by 5 bases and J by 4 bases, and 2 bases separated the two germline ends. CDR3 DNA: TGTGCCAGCAGTCCCTATGGCTACACCTTC. Its translation is CASSPYGYTF.

V is TRBV28 and J is TRBJ2-5; D uncertain. V lost 8 bases, J lost 3 bases, and 16 bases lay in between. CDR1 MDHEN and CDR2 SYDVKM come from the germline V gene. This CDR3 has 14 amino acids. CDR3 loop: CASGGFSAKETQYF. CDR3 coding DNA: TGTGCCAGCGGTGGTTTTTCGGCAAAAGAGACCCAGTACTTC.

This chain links TRBV6-4 with TRBJ2-4, with 11 bases matching TRBD2. The CDR3 consists of 21 residues. Losses at the gene ends were 6 bases for V and 0 bases for J; bases not matched to a gene: 19. Germline V gene sequence: CDR1 MRHNA, CDR2 SNTAGT. The CDR3 sequence is CASSGTAGTSGSTLAKNIQYF. The CDR3 DNA is TGTGCCAGCAGCGGGACAGCTGGGACTAGCGGATCGACACTAGCCAAAAACATTCAGTACTTC.

The table lists this clonotype with a few counts. CDR3 protein: CATSREEWTGEAFF. The CDR3 nucleotides are TGTGCCACCAGCAGAGAAGAGTGGACAGGCGAAGCTTTCTTT. The chain joins TRBV15 to TRBJ1-1; TRBD1 agrees at 7 bases. Trimming took 0 bases from V and 8 from J; bases not matched to a gene: 6. CDR3 length: 14 residues. CDR1 and CDR2 from the germline V gene are LNHNV and YYDKDF (reference sequence).

The J gene is TRBJ1-2, the V gene TRBV12-3 or TRBV12-4, with D possibly matching TRBD1 (5 bases). V was clipped by 2 bases and J by 8 bases, with 18 bases between them. This CDR3 has 15 residues. CDR3 coding DNA: TGTGCCAGCAGTTTAAGCCCGCGAGGGGTGGGAGGCTACACCTTC. This gives the protein CASSLSPRGVGGYTF.

This clonotype was found a few times. This chain uses TRBV3-1 with TRBJ1-2, with D unresolved. The CDR3 is made up of 13 amino acids. Germline assignment: CDR1 LGHDT and CDR2 YNNKEL (reference sequence). The ends were cut back, 2 bases at V and 6 bases at J, with 10 bases in the middle. CDR3 amino acids: CASSQTGADGYTF. CDR3 DNA: TGTGCCAGCAGCCAAACGGGAGCGGATGGCTACACCTTC.

J is TRBJ2-7 and V is TRBV5-1, with 8 bases fitting TRBD2. Germline CDR1 SGHRS, CDR2 YFSETQ. The trim removed 3 bases at V and 2 bases at J, leaving 7 bases unmatched. The CDR3 sequence is 15 residues long. In nucleotides, the CDR3 is TGCGCCAGCAGCTGGGCGGGAGGTCAAGCCTACGAGCAGTACTTC. Residues: CASSWAGGQAYEQYF. Drawing the rest from reference TRBV5-1 and TRBJ2-7, the complete variable domain is KAGVTQTPRYLIKTRGQQVTLSCSPISGHRSVSWYQQTPGQGLQFLFEYFSETQRNKGNFPGRFSGRQFSNSRSEMNVSTLELGDSALYLCASSWAGGQAYEQYFGPGTRLTVT.

J is TRBJ2-2 and V is TRBV2; TRBD2 matches 9 bases. After removal of 8 bases from V and 3 bases from J, the junction contained 7 bases not matched to a gene. The germline V gene encodes CDR1 SNHLY and CDR2 FYNNEI. The CDR3 runs 15 residues. The CDR3 DNA follows: TGTGCCAGCGGCCAGACTAGCGGTCACACCGGGGAGCTGTTTTTT. This gives the protein CASGQTSGHTGELFF.

Only a few counts were recorded for this clonotype. The rearrangement joins TRBV20-1 to TRBJ2-1; 7 bases map to TRBD1. The germline V gene encodes CDR1 DFQATT and CDR2 SNEGSKA (reference sequence). The CDR3 is 11 amino acids. With 3 bases clipped from V and 15 bases from J, the junction kept 8 bases outside the gene matches. CDR3 protein: CSARTGQAGFF. CDR3 coding DNA: TGCAGTGCTAGGACAGGACAGGCGGGGTTCTTC.

This clonotype was recorded at least ten times. This chain uses TRBV11-2 with TRBJ2-3; D is undetermined. This CDR3 has 14 amino acids. The V gene's germline CDR1 is SGHAT and CDR2 FQNNGV. Trimming took off 4 bases at V and 1 base at J, with 9 bases between the two ends. CDR3: CASSSNGGTDTQYF. The CDR3 DNA sequence: TGTGCCAGCAGCTCCAACGGTGGCACAGATACGCAGTATTTT.

The table lists this clonotype with many counts. The gene calls are TRBV12-3 or TRBV12-4 and TRBJ1-3; D is unresolved. The ends were cut back, 1 base at V and 4 bases at J, with 5 bases in the middle. There are 13 residues in the CDR3. The chain's CDR3 is CASSLVGGNTIYF. The CDR3 nucleotides read TGTGCCAGCAGTTTAGTTGGGGGAAACACCATATATTTT.

There are a few counts of this clonotype. This rearrangement joins TRBV12-3 or TRBV12-4 to TRBJ2-1; D assignment may be TRBD1 or TRBD2 (5 bases each). V was clipped by 8 bases and J by 6 bases, with 11 bases between them. The CDR3 has 12 residues. For the CDR3, the DNA is TGTGCCAGCGGTCGGGGCCTCAATGAGCAGTTCTTC. Encoded protein: CASGRGLNEQFF.

This clonotype was recorded at least ten times. The V gene is TRBV12-3 or TRBV12-4, the J gene TRBJ2-1; D unresolved. V was trimmed by 5 bases and J by 4 bases, leaving 12 bases between them. CDR3 length equals 14 residues. CDR3 DNA: TGTGCCAGCAGTCTCCTCCTGTCTTACAATGAGCAGTTCTTC. As protein: CASSLLLSYNEQFF.

This clonotype was observed many times. The chain links TRBV20-1 to TRBJ2-5, with D perhaps being TRBD1 or TRBD2 (5 bases each). V was trimmed by 3 bases and J by 7 bases, leaving 15 bases between them. Germline V gene lookup returns CDR1 DFQATT and CDR2 SNEGSKA (reference sequence). The CDR3 has 13 amino acids. The CDR3 DNA sequence: TGCAGTGCTAGGGACTCACCGCAGGGGACCCAGTACTTC. Protein product: CSARDSPQGTQYF.

To note about this clonotype: This may be a read error: a much more frequent sequence differs by one nucleotide. The chain carries TRBV5-1 and TRBJ2-1; D possibly corresponds to TRBD1 (6 bases). This CDR3 is built from 13 residues. CDR1 is SGHRS, CDR2 YFSETQ, per germline. This chain's CDR3 is CASSLAQGYEHFF. CDR3 nucleotides: TGCGCCAGCAGCTTGGCCCAGGGGTATGAGCATTTCTTC.

Comments on this clonotype: Its ends do not fully match the called genes, so a read error is possible. This chain joins TRBV3-1 and TRBJ1-2; D is possibly TRBD1 (6 bases). Per germline, CDR1 LGHDT and CDR2 YNNKEL (reference sequence). The CDR3 has 17 amino acids. Here the CDR3 DNA reads TGTGCCTGCAGCTCCCAAGACACCACAGGGTACGACTATGGCTACACCTTC. This translates into CACSSQDTTGYDYGYTF.

This chain links TRBV5-6 with TRBJ2-3; D is unresolved. V dropped 3 bases and J dropped 7 bases, with 9 bases sitting between them. The CDR3 length is 12 residues. The germline CDR1 and CDR2 sequences are SGHDT and YYEEEE. CDR3 residues: CASSSEHYTQYF. The CDR3 DNA is TGTGCCAGCAGCTCTGAACATTATACGCAGTATTTT. The full variable domain, rest sourced from reference TRBV5-6 and TRBJ2-3, is DAGVTQSPTHLIKTRGQQVTLRCSPKSGHDTVSWYQQALGQGPQFIFQYYEEEERQRGNFPDRFSGHQFPNYSSELNVNALLLGDSALYLCASSSEHYTQYFGPGTRLTVL.

This clonotype was observed at least ten times. The rearrangement joins TRBV5-1 to TRBJ2-3, with 9 bases aligning to TRBD1. This CDR3 comprises 20 residues. Trimming removed 0 bases from V and 4 bases from J; junction bases left unmatched: 18. CDR1 is SGHRS and CDR2 is YFSETQ in the germline V gene. The DNA for the CDR3 is TGCGCCAGCAGCTTGGCGGGGATTATACAGGGGGCGTTTTCCCCAGATACGCAGTATTTT. It yields the protein CASSLAGIIQGAFSPDTQYF.

This clonotype was recorded at least ten times. V and J are TRBV15 and TRBJ1-1; possibly TRBD1 for D (6 bases). The V end lost 3 bases, the J end lost 7 bases, and 15 bases lay between the germline ends. Germline V gene data show CDR1 as LNHNV and CDR2 as YYDKDF (reference sequence). The CDR3 extends over 14 amino acids. As DNA, the CDR3 is TGTGCCACCAGCAGCTTAAGGGGGAGCTATGAAGCTTTCTTT. Its protein product is CATSSLRGSYEAFF.

The gene calls are TRBV7-9 and TRBJ1-3; 9 bases match TRBD1. Germline loops: CDR1 SEHNR, CDR2 FQNEAQ (reference sequence). Trimming cost V 4 bases and J 3 bases; bases outside gene matches: 4. The CDR3 runs to 15 residues. The CDR3 DNA reads as TGTGCCAGCAGCTCAGGACAGGGGTTTGGAAACACCATATATTTT. As protein: CASSSGQGFGNTIYF.

This clonotype appeared once. The J gene is TRBJ2-7, the V gene TRBV20-1, with 11 bases that match TRBD1. Germline V gene data show CDR1 as DFQATT and CDR2 as SNEGSKA (reference sequence). The CDR3 runs 13 residues. CDR3 in DNA: TGCCGCGGTAAGGGGACAGGGGGCTACGAGCAGTACTTC. Encoded protein: CRGKGTGGYEQYF.